This T cell receptor (beta chain) came from a study of control samples from healthy donors and cancer patients. The assay was immunoSEQ multiplex PCR, and TCRdb's table has in-frame clones only and misses some. The sample includes approximately 110,000 clones, about four fifths seen only once; the top ten take over 10%. V shed 1 base and J shed 1 base, with 8 bases lying between them. CDR1 SGHNT and CDR2 YYREEE come from the germline V gene (reference sequence). The CDR3 runs 14 residues. The chain couples TRBV5-4 to TRBJ1-2; no definite D call. The source of this sequence is a woman in her fifties or sixties in good health. The sequenced material came from blood. The CDR3 is CASSLSVSNYGYTF. The DNA of the CDR3 is TGTGCCAGCAGCTTGTCGGTCAGTAACTATGGCTACACCTTC.